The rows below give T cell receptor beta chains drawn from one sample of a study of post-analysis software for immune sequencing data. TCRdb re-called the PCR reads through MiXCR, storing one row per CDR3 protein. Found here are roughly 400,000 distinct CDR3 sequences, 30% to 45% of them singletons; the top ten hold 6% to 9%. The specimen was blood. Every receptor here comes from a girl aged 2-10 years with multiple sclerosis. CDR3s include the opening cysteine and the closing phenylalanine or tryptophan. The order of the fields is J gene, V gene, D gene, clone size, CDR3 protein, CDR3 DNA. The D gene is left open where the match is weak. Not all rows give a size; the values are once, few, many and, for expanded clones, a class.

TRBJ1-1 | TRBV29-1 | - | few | CSVGGVGGMNTEAFF | TGCAGCGTTGGGGGCGTAGGGGGGATGAACACTGAAGCTTTCTTT
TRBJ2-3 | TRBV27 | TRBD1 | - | CASRPGQGTDTQYF | TGTGCCAGCAGACCGGGACAGGGTACAGATACGCAGTATTTT
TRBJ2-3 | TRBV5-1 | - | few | CASSLQGVDSYTDTQYF | TGCGCCAGCAGCTTGCAAGGAGTGGACAGCTACACAGATACGCAGTATTTT
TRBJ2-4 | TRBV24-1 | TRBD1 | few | CATSDAGTGNGKNIQYF | TGTGCCACCAGTGATGCCGGGACAGGGAATGGCAAAAACATTCAGTACTTC
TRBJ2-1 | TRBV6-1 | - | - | CAISPSWGNEQFF | TGTGCCATTTCACCCTCCTGGGGCAATGAGCAGTTCTTC
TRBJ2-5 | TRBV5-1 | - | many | CASNPGYQETQYF | TGCGCCAGCAACCCGGGGTACCAAGAGACCCAGTACTTC
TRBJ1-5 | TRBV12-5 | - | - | CASGLVRGSEGYQPQHF | TGTGCTAGTGGTTTGGTACGGGGATCGGAGGGATATCAGCCCCAGCATTTT
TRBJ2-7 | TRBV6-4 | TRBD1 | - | CASSAATGSSYEQYF | TGTGCCAGCAGTGCTGCGACAGGGAGCTCCTACGAGCAGTACTTC
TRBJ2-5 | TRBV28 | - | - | CASSSTDRATETQYF | TGTGCCAGCAGCTCTACGGACAGAGCCACAGAGACCCAGTACTTC
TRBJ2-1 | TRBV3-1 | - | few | CASSQPGRKGQFF | TGTGCCAGCAGCCAACCCGGGAGAAAAGGGCAGTTCTTC
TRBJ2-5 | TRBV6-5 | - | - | CASSYSGVETQYF | TGTGCCAGCAGTTACTCCGGGGTGGAGACCCAGTACTTC
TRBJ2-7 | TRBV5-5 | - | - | CASSQIFSYEQYF | TGTGCCAGCAGCCAAATCTTCTCCTACGAGCAGTACTTC
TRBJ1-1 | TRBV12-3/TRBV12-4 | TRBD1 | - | CASSDRAGNTEAFF | TGTGCCAGCAGTGACAGGGCTGGGAACACTGAAGCTTTCTTT
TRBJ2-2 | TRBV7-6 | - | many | CASSFGTDYTGELFF | TGTGCCAGCAGCTTTGGGACTGATTACACCGGGGAGCTGTTTTTT
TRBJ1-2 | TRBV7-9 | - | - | CASSSGAVYGYTF | TGTGCCAGCAGCTCGGGCGCTGTCTATGGCTACACCTTC
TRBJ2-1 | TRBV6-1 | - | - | CASRYTVGIKYNEQFF | TGTGCCAGCAGGTATACAGTAGGCATCAAGTACAATGAGCAGTTCTTC
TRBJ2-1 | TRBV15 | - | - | CATSRDGLTYNEQFF | TGTGCCACCAGCAGAGATGGCCTTACCTACAATGAGCAGTTCTTC
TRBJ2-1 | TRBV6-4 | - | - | CASSEGGQETQFF | TGTGCCAGCAGTGAGGGGGGACAAGAGACCCAGTTCTTC
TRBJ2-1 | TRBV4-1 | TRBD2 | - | CASSQERAGGGDNEQFF | TGCGCCAGCAGCCAAGAGCGTGCCGGGGGGGGTGACAATGAGCAGTTCTTC
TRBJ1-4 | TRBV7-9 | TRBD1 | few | CASSDLRQGVRKLFF | TGTGCCAGCAGCGATCTACGACAGGGTGTACGAAAACTGTTTTTT
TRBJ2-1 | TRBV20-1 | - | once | CSASFGRSPHEQFF | TGCAGTGCCAGCTTCGGGCGGTCCCCCCATGAGCAGTTCTTC
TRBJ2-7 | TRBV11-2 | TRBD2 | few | CASSLGFSGRGSYEQYF | TGTGCCAGCAGCTTAGGGTTTAGCGGGAGAGGGTCCTACGAGCAGTACTTC
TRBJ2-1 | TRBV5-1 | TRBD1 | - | CASSALTGGNERFF | TGCGCCAGCAGCGCACTGACAGGGGGCAATGAGCGGTTCTTC
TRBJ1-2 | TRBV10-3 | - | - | CAISRQVNYGYTF | TGTGCCATCAGTCGACAGGTTAACTATGGCTACACCTTC
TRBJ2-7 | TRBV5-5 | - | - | CASSLFSSLRERDEQYF | TGTGCCAGCAGCTTGTTTTCCTCTCTCCGGGAGAGGGACGAGCAGTACTTC
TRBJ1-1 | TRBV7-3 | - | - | CASSLKDRWYSAEAFF | TGTGCCAGCAGCTTGAAGGACAGATGGTATTCCGCTGAAGCTTTCTTT
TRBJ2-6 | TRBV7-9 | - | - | CASSRTSSGANVLTF | TGTGCCAGCAGCCGCACGAGCTCTGGGGCCAACGTCCTGACTTTC
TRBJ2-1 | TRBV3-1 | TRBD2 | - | CASSQSSGSYNEQFF | TGTGCCAGCAGCCAATCTAGCGGCTCGTACAATGAGCAGTTCTTC
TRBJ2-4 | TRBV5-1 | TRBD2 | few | CASSLKGRRDYGYIQYF | TGCGCCAGCAGCTTGAAAGGCCGCCGGGACTATGGTTACATTCAGTACTTC
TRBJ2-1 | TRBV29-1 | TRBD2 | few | CSVEGLAGHNGQFF | TGCAGCGTGGAGGGGCTAGCGGGTCACAATGGGCAGTTCTTC
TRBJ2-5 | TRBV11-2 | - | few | CASSTSRVRETQYF | TGTGCCAGCAGCACCTCCCGGGTGAGAGAGACCCAGTACTTC
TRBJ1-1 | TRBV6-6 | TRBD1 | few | CASSYRQGGNTEAFF | TGTGCCAGCAGTTACCGACAGGGGGGTAACACTGAAGCTTTCTTT
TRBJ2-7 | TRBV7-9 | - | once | CTSSLVSQVTEQYF | TGTACCAGCAGCTTAGTTTCACAGGTGACCGAGCAGTACTTC
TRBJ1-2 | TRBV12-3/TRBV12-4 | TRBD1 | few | CASSLRTGIIDYGYTF | TGTGCCAGCAGTTTGCGGACAGGGATTATCGACTATGGCTACACCTTC
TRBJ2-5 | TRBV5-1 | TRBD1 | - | CASSSGRTGTGRETQYF | TGCGCCAGCAGCTCAGGAAGAACCGGGACAGGGCGAGAGACCCAGTACTTC
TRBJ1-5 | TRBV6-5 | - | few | CASSYRPDQPQHF | TGTGCCAGCAGTTACAGGCCGGATCAGCCTCAGCATTTT
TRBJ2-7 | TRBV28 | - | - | CASSLTPGTVEQYF | TGTGCCAGCAGTCTCACGCCGGGGACCGTTGAGCAGTACTTC
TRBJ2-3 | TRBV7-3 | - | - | CASSLSGGHTDTQYF | TGTGCCAGCAGCTTAAGCGGGGGACACACAGATACGCAGTATTTT
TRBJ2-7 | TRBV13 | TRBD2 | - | CASSLWGTSGNEQYF | TGTGCCAGCAGCTTATGGGGTACTAGCGGTAACGAGCAGTACTTC
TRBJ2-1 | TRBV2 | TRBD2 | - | CASSLTSGRMFF | TGTGCCAGCAGCCTGACTAGCGGGAGGATGTTCTTC
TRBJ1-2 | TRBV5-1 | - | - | CATGPGDLGIGYTF | TGCGCCACAGGCCCGGGGGACCTCGGAATCGGCTACACCTTC
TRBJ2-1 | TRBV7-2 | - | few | CASSFQNYNERFF | TGTGCCAGCAGCTTTCAGAACTACAATGAGCGGTTCTTC
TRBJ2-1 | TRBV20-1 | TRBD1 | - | CSADRDRGNNEQFF | TGCAGTGCCGACCGGGACAGGGGAAACAATGAGCAGTTCTTC
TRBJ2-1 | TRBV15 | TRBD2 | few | CATSSLAGAYNEQFF | TGTGCCACATCAAGTTTAGCGGGAGCGTACAATGAGCAGTTCTTC
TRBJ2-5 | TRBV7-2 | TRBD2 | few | CASSLPGRAGGPLRETQYF | TGTGCCAGCAGCCTGCCCGGCAGAGCGGGAGGGCCTTTAAGAGAGACCCAGTACTTC
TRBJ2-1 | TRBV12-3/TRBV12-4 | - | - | CASSLNTDYNEQFF | TGTGCCAGCAGTTTAAATACAGACTACAATGAGCAGTTCTTC
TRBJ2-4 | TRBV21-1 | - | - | CASSNCNRSNVGCAKNIQYF | TGTGCCAGCAGCAATTGTAACAGATCGAATGTCGGGTGCGCCAAAAACATTCAGTACTTC
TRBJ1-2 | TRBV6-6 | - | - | CASSYPPVEQGGGYTF | TGTGCCAGCAGTTACCCCCCGGTCGAACAGGGAGGCGGCTACACCTTC
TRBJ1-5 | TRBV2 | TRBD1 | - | CASRGTGENQPQHF | TGTGCCAGCAGGGGGACAGGAGAAAATCAGCCCCAGCATTTT
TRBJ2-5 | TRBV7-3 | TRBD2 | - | CASSPGGGLIETQYF | TGTGCCAGCAGCCCCGGGGGGGGACTGATAGAGACCCAGTACTTC